This T cell receptor beta chain originates from a study of blood T cells in healthy people across ages. Notes on the study in general: TCR beta diversity tracked closely with naive T cell percentage.

V dropped 4 bases and J dropped 6; count of bases not matched to a gene: 12. The CDR3 is 17 residues long. Germline V gene lookup returns CDR1 LGHNA and CDR2 YSLEER. This clonotype was recorded a few times. Its antigen remains unidentified. Healthy Caucasians from Russia aged about 6 to 90 served as donors. A second PCR, run for roughly 7 to 12 cycles, used a sample-barcoded 5' primer plus a J-beta primer mix. All cDNA molecules were each tagged by a template-switch adaptor with 12 random nucleotides. In TCRdb, the 5' RACE reads were re-called with MiXCR into one record per CDR3 protein. The sample holds around 790,000 distinct CDR3 sequences, approximately 44% seen once.

The J gene is TRBJ1-6, the V gene TRBV4-3, with TRBD1 matching 7 bases. The sequence came from a man aged 55 to 70 in good health. Sequenced sample: blood. The CDR3: CASSLVQTGFGNSPLHF. The CDR3 DNA reads as TGCGCCAGCAGCCTCGTTCAGACAGGGTTCGGTAATTCACCCCTCCACTTT.